This passage covers 14 T cell receptor beta chains from one sample sequenced in a study of blood T cell repertoires in COVID-19. Assay: immunoSEQ multiplex PCR; the TCRdb copy retains only in-frame clones and omits some. The table shows about 110,000 clones, with around 66% occurring only once. The source material was peripheral blood. Receptors were obtained from a man at least 80 years old with acute or convalescent COVID-19.

This clone came up once. J is TRBJ2-7 and V is TRBV6-6; 9 nucleotides line up with TRBD1. This CDR3 comprises 15 residues. V was pared by 6 bases and J by 6 bases, with 12 bases of the junction left unmatched. CDR1 is MNHNY and CDR2 is SVGAGI in the germline V gene (reference sequence). The CDR3 DNA sequence: TGTGCCAGCAGACGGAGCTGGGACAGGGTGTCCGAGCAGTACTTC. Translated: CASRRSWDRVSEQYF.

This rearrangement joins TRBV2 to TRBJ2-2, with D maybe TRBD2 (6 bases). Germline V gene data show CDR1 as SNHLY and CDR2 as FYNNEI. The CDR3 has 15 residues. Deletions cut 4 bases from V and 5 bases from J, with 14 bases between. The CDR3 region is CASSGTNRGTGELFF. CDR3 DNA sequence: TGTGCCAGCAGTGGGACTAATCGAGGTACCGGGGAGCTGTTTTTT. The entire variable domain, with the rest obtained from reference TRBV2 and TRBJ2-2, is as follows: EPEVTQTPSHQVTQMGQEVILRCVPISNHLYFYWYRQILGQKVEFLVSFYNNEISEKSEIFDDQFSVERPDGSNFTLKIRSTKLEDSAMYFCASSGTNRGTGELFFGEGSRLTVL.

The chain carries TRBV12-3 or TRBV12-4 and TRBJ2-1; 8 bases fit TRBD1. V dropped 5 bases and J dropped 6; count of bases not matched to a gene: 3. This CDR3 has 13 amino acids. In nucleotides, the CDR3 is TGTGCCAGCAGTACCGGACAGGGCAATGAGCAGTTCTTC. It encodes CASSTGQGNEQFF.

V usage is TRBV18 and J usage is TRBJ2-7; D call uncertain. The CDR3 is 12 residues long. The germline V and J ends were trimmed by 3 bases and 3 bases, with 6 bases remaining between them. Germline lookup yields CDR1 KGHSH and CDR2 LQKENI. The CDR3 nucleotides are TGTGCCAGCTCACCCACTAACTACGAGCAGTACTTC. This translates into CASSPTNYEQYF. Using reference TRBV18 and TRBJ2-7 for the parts outside the CDR3, the full variable domain is NAGVMQNPRHLVRRRGQEARLRCSPMKGHSHVYWYRQLPEEGLKFMVYLQKENIIDESGMPKERFSAEFPKEGPSILRIQQVVRGDSAAYFCASSPTNYEQYFGPGTRLTVT.

The CDR3, as DNA: TGTGCCAGCAGCCAAGATAAGCGGAAGACCCAGTACTTC. Translation: CASSQDKRKTQYF. The genes are TRBV3-1 (or the pseudogene TRBV3-2) and TRBJ2-5, with TRBD2 as a possible D gene (5 bases). The V end lost 0 bases, the J end lost 6 bases, and 8 bases lay between the germline ends. The CDR3 contains 13 residues. Germline CDR1 is LGHDT and CDR2 is YNNKEL (reference sequence).

This chain connects TRBV7-8 to TRBJ2-5; D may be TRBD1 (5 bases). In germline, CDR1 is SGHVS, CDR2 FQNEAQ. CDR3 length: 13 residues. V was pared by 5 bases and J by 7 bases, with 14 bases between. The CDR3: CASSESGLSTQYF. The CDR3 bases are TGTGCCAGCAGCGAGTCAGGGTTGTCGACCCAGTACTTC.

The gene calls are TRBV29-1 and TRBJ2-5, with D maybe TRBD1 (8 bases). This CDR3 is built from 13 residues. V lost 4 bases and J 4 bases, leaving 13 bases between the germline ends. CDR1 and CDR2 from the germline V gene are SQVTM and ANQGSEA. The CDR3 sequence: CSVGTGRGETQYF. The DNA of the CDR3 is TGCAGCGTTGGGACAGGGAGGGGAGAGACCCAGTACTTC.

This rearrangement joins TRBV7-2 to TRBJ1-1; D unclear. Germline-derived CDR1 and CDR2 are SGHTA and FQGNSA. The CDR3 has 15 residues. Trimming took 7 bases from V and 0 from J, leaving 15 bases between them. The CDR3 nucleotides read TGTGCCAGCAAAATATCGGCGGGCATGAACACTGAAGCTTTCTTT. Protein: CASKISAGMNTEAFF.

The V and J genes are TRBV5-1 and TRBJ2-1; D may be TRBD1 (6 bases). This CDR3 is built from 13 residues. Germline CDR1 and CDR2: SGHRS and YFSETQ. Trimming cost V 4 bases and J 7 bases, with 12 bases left between them. CDR3 residues: CASSLDSPNEQFF. The CDR3 DNA is TGCGCCAGCAGCCTGGACAGCCCAAATGAGCAGTTCTTC.

The genes are TRBV9 and TRBJ2-7; unclear D gene. V was clipped by 0 bases and J by 2 bases, with 9 bases between them. CDR3 length: 14 residues. The V gene's germline CDR1 is SGDLS and CDR2 YYNGEE. The CDR3: CASSVGPGPYEQYF. The CDR3 DNA follows: TGTGCCAGCAGCGTAGGTCCTGGCCCCTACGAGCAGTACTTC. The whole variable domain, filled in from reference TRBV9 and TRBJ2-7, reads DSGVTQTPKHLITATGQRVTLRCSPRSGDLSVYWYQQSLDQGLQFLIQYYNGEERAKGNILERFSAQQFPDLHSELNLSSLELGDSALYFCASSVGPGPYEQYFGPGTRLTVT.

The rearrangement links TRBV5-5 to TRBJ1-5, with TRBD1 as a possible D gene (6 bases). The CDR3 contains 13 residues. CDR1 is SGHKS and CDR2 is YYEKEE in the germline V gene (reference sequence). Trimming cost V 4 bases and J 5 bases, with 10 bases left between them. The CDR3 loop is CASSLDRDQPQHF. CDR3 coding DNA: TGTGCCAGCAGCCTGGACAGAGATCAGCCCCAGCATTTT.

This clone has more than one count but fewer than ten. The rearrangement links TRBV6-4 to TRBJ1-4; D is unresolved. The CDR3 is 17 amino acids. Germline CDR1 is MRHNA and CDR2 is SNTAGT. Trimming shortened V by 0 bases and J by 5 bases, and 16 bases separated the two germline ends. The CDR3 coding sequence is TGTGCCAGCAGTGACTCGAAACAGTATAGGTTCAATGAAAAACTGTTTTTT. Protein product: CASSDSKQYRFNEKLFF.

This clone was found a few times. The gene calls are TRBV9 and TRBJ2-3; 7 bases are a match to TRBD1. Germline loops: CDR1 SGDLS, CDR2 YYNGEE. The CDR3 is 16 amino acids. V shed 3 bases and J 5 bases; nucleotides not matched to a gene: 12. The CDR3 DNA reads as TGTGCCAGCAGCGGTTCTAGGACAGGCGAAGTAGATACGCAGTATTTT. Protein product: CASSGSRTGEVDTQYF.

The chain links TRBV30 to TRBJ1-6, with a possible D match to TRBD1 (5 bases). The CDR3 has 13 amino acids. Germline V lookup: CDR1 GTSNPN, CDR2 SVGIG (reference sequence). With 7 bases removed from V and 3 bases from J, the gap between germline ends came to 10 bases. CDR3 nucleotides: TGTGCCTCCGACAGCAACTATAATTCACCCCTCCACTTT. Translation: CASDSNYNSPLHF.